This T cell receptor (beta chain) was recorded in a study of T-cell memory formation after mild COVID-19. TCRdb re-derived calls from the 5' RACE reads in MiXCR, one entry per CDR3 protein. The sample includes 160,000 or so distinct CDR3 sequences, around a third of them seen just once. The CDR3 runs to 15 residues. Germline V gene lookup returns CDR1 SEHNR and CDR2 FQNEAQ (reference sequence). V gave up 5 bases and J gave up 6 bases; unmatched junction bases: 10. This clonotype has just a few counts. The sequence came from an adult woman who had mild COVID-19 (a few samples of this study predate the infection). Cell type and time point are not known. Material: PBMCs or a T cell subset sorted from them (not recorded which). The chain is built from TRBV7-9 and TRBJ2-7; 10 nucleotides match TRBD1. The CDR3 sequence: CASSLEGGQGIEQYF. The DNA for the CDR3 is TGTGCCAGCAGCCTAGAAGGGGGACAGGGGATCGAGCAGTACTTC.